This T cell receptor beta chain was profiled in a study of PD-1 blockade in classical Hodgkin lymphoma. Whole-study context: A 3 mg/kg intravenous dose of nivolumab was received by patients every 2 weeks.

A few counts support this clone. No antigen is known for it. Every patient was affected by relapse after autologous stem cell transplantation, while exposure to brentuximab vedotin was not uniform. By magnetic negative selection, CD8+ T cells were isolated from the thawed PBMCs. Profiled with immunoSEQ multiplex PCR; TCRdb holds only in-frame clones, not every one. The sample has approximately 10,000 clones, less than 90% seen once; the top ten hold approximately 39%. Regarding the study as a whole: Differences between repertoires have undefined causes, possibly disease activity or prior therapy.

V was shortened by 5 bases and J by 7 bases, with 13 bases between the two germline ends. There are 13 residues in the CDR3. Germline V lookup: CDR1 SGHRS, CDR2 YFSETQ. The rearrangement joins TRBV5-1 to TRBJ1-5; D is unclear. This receptor was obtained from a human donor with classical Hodgkin lymphoma. Sequences were derived from CD8+ T cells from blood, sampled at baseline. CDR3 amino acids: CASRLGPLQPQHF. For the CDR3, the DNA is TGCGCCAGCAGACTAGGCCCATTACAGCCCCAGCATTTT.